This T cell receptor beta chain emerged from a study of blood T cell repertoires in COVID-19. Authors' analysis steps: Nucleated cell number was recorded as an estimate derived from reference gene primer amplification. Some clones are missing from TCRdb's copy, which holds only in-frame ones; the method was immunoSEQ multiplex PCR. The V and J calls and clone size come from that table; D and trimming were worked out from the DNA. In the table there are tens of thousands of clones, 80% of which are singletons. Germline lookup yields CDR1 SEHNR and CDR2 FQNEAQ (reference sequence). The CDR3 contains 13 residues. Trimming cost V 4 bases and J 0 bases, with 6 bases left between them.

The clonotype originates from a woman in her 70s with acute or convalescent COVID-19. Sequenced material: peripheral blood. This rearrangement joins TRBV7-9 to TRBJ1-1; D is ambiguous. The CDR3 DNA is TGTGCCAGCAGCTCCACAGTGAACACTGAAGCTTTCTTT. It is translated as CASSSTVNTEAFF.